This entry lists 5 T cell receptor beta chains sequenced from one sample in a study of blood T cell repertoires in COVID-19. Sequencing was performed with immunoSEQ multiplex PCR; in TCRdb, only in-frame clones are kept and a portion is missing. The sample yields some 220,000 clones, 84% seen once. Sequenced material: peripheral blood. These receptors were obtained from a man aged 50 to 59 with active or convalescent COVID-19.

The V gene is TRBV7-8, the J gene TRBJ1-2; D not resolved. This CDR3 spans 13 amino acids. Per germline, CDR1 SGHVS and CDR2 FQNEAQ. V lost 4 bases and J lost 4, with 10 bases in between. DNA of the CDR3: TGTGCCAGCAGCTCCTGGGAGGGCTATGGCTACACCTTC. Protein product: CASSSWEGYGYTF.

The chain recombines TRBV6-5 with TRBJ1-2, with unresolved D. Trimming took off 8 bases at V and 7 bases at J, with 14 bases between the two ends. From germline, CDR1 is MNHEY and CDR2 SVGAGI. The CDR3 has 12 amino acids. CDR3 residues: CASRRGAGGYTF. CDR3 nucleotide sequence: TGTGCCAGCCGCCGGGGAGCAGGTGGCTACACCTTC.

The chain uses TRBV6-5 and TRBJ2-1, with 10 bases matching TRBD1. Trimming at V came to 4 bases and at J to 9 bases, leaving 6 bases not matched to a gene. The CDR3 is 14 amino acids. Germline V gives CDR1 MNHEY, CDR2 SVGAGI. The chain's CDR3 is CASSSDRGQGEQFF. The CDR3 DNA reads as TGTGCCAGCAGTTCCGACAGGGGGCAAGGTGAGCAGTTCTTC.

This chain links TRBV28 with TRBJ1-2; possible D gene TRBD1, 5 bases. The CDR3 length is 13 residues. Trimming removed 5 bases from V and 7 bases from J, with 14 bases in between. Germline V gene data show CDR1 as MDHEN and CDR2 as SYDVKM. This chain's CDR3 is CASSPPGRGGYTF. In DNA, the CDR3 is TGTGCCAGCAGTCCCCCGGGGAGGGGTGGCTACACCTTC.

This clone is a singleton in its sample. This sequence joins TRBV5-1 and TRBJ1-1, with TRBD1 matching over 9 bases. The ends lost 0 bases at V and 1 base at J; junction bases unmatched: 4. The CDR3 totals 16 residues. Per germline, CDR1 SGHRS and CDR2 YFSETQ. The CDR3 DNA follows: TGCGCCAGCAGCTTGGGTCGGACAGGGGAGAACACTGAAGCTTTCTTT. Translation gives CASSLGRTGENTEAFF.